The rows below give T cell receptor beta chains drawn from one sample of a study of blood T cells in healthy people across ages. Using its own MiXCR run on the 5' RACE reads, TCRdb lists one record per CDR3 protein. The sample gives under 800,000 distinct CDR3 sequences, approximately 43% of which show up once; under 25% is in the top ten. The sample comprised blood. These receptors came from an older woman in good health. CDR3s include the opening cysteine and the closing phenylalanine or tryptophan. Fields, in order: clone size, D gene, J gene, V gene, CDR3 protein, CDR3 DNA. D genes are given only for firm matches. Where a row states a size, it is once, few, many or the class of an expanded clone; other rows omit it.

.	.	TRBJ2-5	TRBV10-3	CAISESVGAQETQYF	TGTGCCATCAGTGAGTCAGTCGGAGCCCAAGAGACCCAGTACTTC
once	.	TRBJ1-2	TRBV5-1	CASSPGTEYGCTF	TGCGCCAGCAGCCCGGGGACGGAGTATGGCTGCACCTTC
.	.	TRBJ1-1	TRBV20-1	CSARVLLRGNTEAFF	TGCAGTGCTAGAGTTCTCCTTCGAGGGAACACTGAAGCTTTCTTT
many	.	TRBJ2-7	TRBV20-1	CSARVGGSYEQYF	TGCAGTGCTAGAGTAGGCGGCTCCTACGAGCAGTACTTC
many	TRBD1	TRBJ1-5	TRBV29-1	CSVRTGSNQPQHF	TGCAGCGTGCGGACAGGCAGCAATCAGCCCCAGCATTTT
.	.	TRBJ2-2	TRBV11-3	CASSAQQELFF	TGTGCCAGCAGCGCTCAGCAGGAGCTGTTTTTT
.	TRBD2	TRBJ2-1	TRBV7-2	CASSLVLLAGANEQFF	TGTGCCAGCAGCTTAGTCCTACTAGCGGGAGCAAATGAGCAGTTCTTC
.	.	TRBJ2-1	TRBV12-3/TRBV12-4	CASSQLAYEQFF	TGTGCCAGCAGCCAGCTAGCTTATGAGCAGTTCTTC
once	.	TRBJ2-2	TRBV4-2	CASSQDSVRTKNTGELFF	TGTGCCAGCAGCCAAGATTCGGTCAGGACTAAAAACACCGGGGAGCTGTTTTTT
.	.	TRBJ1-1	TRBV11-1	CATLPPHSSRSTEAFF	TGTGCCACCCTCCCACCTCACTCGTCGAGGAGCACTGAAGCTTTCTTT
few	.	TRBJ2-2	TRBV7-8	CASRGGLGPTGELFF	TGTGCCAGCAGGGGGGGGCTAGGTCCGACCGGGGAGCTGTTTTTT
many	.	TRBJ2-5	TRBV27	CASSLAGRQRETQYF	TGTGCCAGCAGTTTAGCGGGGAGACAGAGAGAGACCCAGTACTTC
few	.	TRBJ1-1	TRBV6-5	CASSYSNSNTEAFF	TGTGCCAGCAGTTACTCGAATAGTAACACTGAAGCTTTCTTT
.	.	TRBJ2-1	TRBV6-2/TRBV6-3	CASSIRGGNEQFF	TGTGCCAGCAGCATAAGGGGAGGCAATGAGCAGTTCTTC
.	.	TRBJ1-2	TRBV20-1	CSAINRDNYGYTF	TGCAGTGCTATAAACAGGGACAACTATGGCTACACCTTC
many	.	TRBJ2-1	TRBV27	CASSLSRNEQFF	TGTGCCAGCAGTTTATCGAGAAATGAGCAGTTCTTC
few	.	TRBJ2-2	TRBV6-5	CASSYRDAGELFF	TGTGCCAGCAGTTACCGGGACGCCGGGGAGCTGTTTTTT
many	TRBD2	TRBJ2-7	TRBV29-1	CSVDGTSGYNDEQYF	TGCAGCGTTGACGGGACTAGCGGCTACAACGACGAGCAGTACTTC
.	.	TRBJ2-7	TRBV5-6	CASSPGQHYEQYF	TGTGCCAGCAGCCCCGGACAGCACTACGAGCAGTACTTC
many	.	TRBJ2-6	TRBV20-1	CSAREGQPFSGANVLTF	TGCAGTGCTAGAGAAGGACAGCCCTTCTCTGGGGCCAACGTCCTGACTTTC
.	.	TRBJ2-7	TRBV20-1	CSARESGADYF	TGCAGTGCTAGGGAGTCGGGGGCCGACTACTTC
.	TRBD2	TRBJ2-3	TRBV20-1	CSARATSGRSDTQYF	TGCAGTGCTAGAGCGACTAGCGGGAGGTCAGATACGCAGTATTTT
many	TRBD2	TRBJ2-1	TRBV7-9	CASSPASGGAVNEQFF	TGTGCCAGCAGCCCCGCTAGCGGGGGGGCGGTGAATGAGCAGTTCTTC
.	TRBD2	TRBJ2-7	TRBV7-2	CASSSWTSGRFEQYF	TGTGCCAGCAGCTCTTGGACTAGCGGGAGATTCGAGCAGTACTTC
many	TRBD2	TRBJ2-3	TRBV20-1	CSARVPSGIRTDTQYF	TGCAGTGCTAGAGTGCCGAGCGGGATCCGCACAGATACGCAGTATTTT
few	.	TRBJ1-6	TRBV5-5	CASSLGGELSPLHF	TGTGCCAGCAGCTTGGGGGGCGAGCTTTCACCCCTCCACTTT
.	TRBD2	TRBJ2-2	TRBV29-1	CSVETSGTGELFF	TGCAGCGTTGAAACTAGCGGCACCGGGGAGCTGTTTTTT
few	TRBD1	TRBJ2-5	TRBV7-2	CASSGTGVYQETQYF	TGTGCCAGCAGCGGGACAGGGGTTTACCAAGAGACCCAGTACTTC
.	TRBD1	TRBJ1-5	TRBV29-1	CSVRNRGNNQPQHF	TGCAGCGTTCGTAACAGGGGTAATAATCAGCCCCAGCATTTT